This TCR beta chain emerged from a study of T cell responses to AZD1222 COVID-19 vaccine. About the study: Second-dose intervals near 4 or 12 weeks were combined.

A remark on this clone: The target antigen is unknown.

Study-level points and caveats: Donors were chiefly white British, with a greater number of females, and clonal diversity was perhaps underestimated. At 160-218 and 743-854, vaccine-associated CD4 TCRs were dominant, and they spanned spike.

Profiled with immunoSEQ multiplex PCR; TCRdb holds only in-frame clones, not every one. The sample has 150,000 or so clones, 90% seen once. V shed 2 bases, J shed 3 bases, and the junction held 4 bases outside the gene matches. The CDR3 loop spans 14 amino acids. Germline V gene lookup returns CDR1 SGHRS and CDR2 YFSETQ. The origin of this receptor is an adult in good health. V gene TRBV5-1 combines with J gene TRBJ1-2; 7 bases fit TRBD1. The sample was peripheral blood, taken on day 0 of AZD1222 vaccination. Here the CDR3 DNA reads TGCGCCAGCAGCTTTACGCAGGGGGACTATGGCTACACCTTC. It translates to CASSFTQGDYGYTF.